Below are 18 T cell receptor beta chains sequenced from a single sample in a study of identical twins. TCRdb itself ran the 5' RACE reads through MiXCR, one entry per CDR3 protein. Here the sample spans 240,000 or so distinct CDR3 sequences, approximately 12% being singletons. These data were also reused for a study on yellow fever vaccine responses in identical twins.

The sequencing sample was made of memory (CD45RO+) T cells sorted from blood. The source is a woman in her late teens or twenties in good health.

This clonotype appeared many times. This chain connects TRBV11-1 to TRBJ2-5; unclear D gene. The V gene's germline CDR1 is SGHAT and CDR2 FQDESV (reference sequence). The CDR3 runs to 15 residues. V shed 1 base and J shed 4 bases, with 13 bases lying between them. CDR3 in DNA: TGTGCCAGCAGCTTAGTCCGTGGGGATGGAGAGACCCAGTACTTC. This sequence encodes CASSLVRGDGETQYF.

At least ten counts were recorded for this clonotype. The chain has TRBV10-3 and TRBJ2-7; TRBD2 is a possible D gene (5 bases). CDR3 length: 11 amino acids. The germline V gene has CDR1 ENHRY and CDR2 SYGVKD. V lost 4 bases to trimming and J lost 6 bases, with 7 bases between them. The CDR3: CAISVGVEQYF. CDR3 DNA sequence: TGTGCCATCAGTGTCGGGGTCGAGCAGTACTTC.

This sequence joins TRBV12-5 and TRBJ2-7; D is unresolved. CDR1 is LGHNT and CDR2 is FRNRAP in the germline V gene. The V end was cut by 4 bases, the J end by 0 bases, with 19 bases between. This CDR3 region has 17 residues. The CDR3 protein is CASGSPGETPISYEQYF. The CDR3 DNA sequence: TGTGCTAGTGGTTCGCCCGGTGAGACACCTATCTCCTACGAGCAGTACTTC. Full variable domain (rest looked up from reference TRBV12-5 and TRBJ2-7): DARVTQTPRHKVTEMGQEVTMRCQPILGHNTVFWYRQTMMQGLELLAYFRNRAPLDDSGMPKDRFSAEMPDATLATLKIQPSEPRDSAVYFCASGSPGETPISYEQYFGPGTRLTVT.

This clonotype was detected only a few times. The chain carries TRBV11-1 and TRBJ2-6; tentatively, D is TRBD2 (5 bases). CDR1 and CDR2 (germline): SGHAT, FQDESV (reference sequence). This CDR3 is built from 15 residues. Trimming stripped 4 bases from V and 0 bases from J, with 7 bases between. The CDR3 DNA reads TGTGCCAGCAGCTCCGGGATCTCTGGGGCCAACGTCCTGACTTTC. It specifies CASSSGISGANVLTF. Full variable domain (rest looked up from reference TRBV11-1 and TRBJ2-6): EAEVAQSPRYKITEKSQAVAFWCDPISGHATLYWYRQILGQGPELLVQFQDESVVDDSQLPKDRFSAERLKGVDSTLKIQPAELGDSAMYLCASSSGISGANVLTFGAGSRLTVL.

This clonotype was seen ten or more times. The V and J genes are TRBV6-5 and TRBJ2-7; 10 nucleotides line up with TRBD2. Germline-derived CDR1 and CDR2 are MNHEY and SVGAGI. V shed 2 bases, J shed 5 bases, and the junction held 9 bases outside the gene matches. CDR3 size: 16 residues. The CDR3 bases are TGTGCCAGCAGTTACCCCCTAGCGGGAGTAGCCAACGAGCAGTACTTC. As protein: CASSYPLAGVANEQYF.

The chain is built from TRBV4-3 and TRBJ2-2; 10 bases fit TRBD2. The V gene end was trimmed by 1 base and the J gene end by 6 bases; junction bases not matched to a gene: 8. CDR3 length: 17 residues. Looked up from germline, CDR1 is LGHNA and CDR2 is YSLEER. The CDR3: CASSQGIGTSVSGELFF. The CDR3 nucleotides are TGCGCCAGCAGCCAAGGAATCGGGACTAGCGTCTCCGGGGAGCTGTTTTTT.

This clonotype was observed a few times. The chain is built from TRBV2 and TRBJ1-1; the D gene is possibly TRBD1 (5 bases). In germline, CDR1 is SNHLY, CDR2 FYNNEI. The V and J ends lost 4 bases and 3 bases respectively, with 12 bases between them. The CDR3 totals 14 residues. CDR3 sequence (DNA): TGTGCCAGCAGTGGTAGCAGGGTGTACACTGAAGCTTTCTTT. It encodes CASSGSRVYTEAFF.

There are a few counts of this clonotype. The V and J genes are TRBV5-1 and TRBJ1-6; TRBD1 matches at 10 bases. The V segment lost 3 bases and the J segment 12 bases; nucleotides outside the gene matches: 12. This CDR3 spans 16 amino acids. Per germline, CDR1 SGHRS and CDR2 YFSETQ. The CDR3 nucleotides read TGCGCCAGCAGCTCGGGAGCGGGGACAGGGGTCCAACCCCTCCACTTT. This gives the protein CASSSGAGTGVQPLHF.

This clonotype has a handful of counts. This chain connects TRBV6-2 or TRBV6-3 to TRBJ2-1; the D gene is possibly TRBD1 (6 bases). The length of the CDR3 is 14 residues. The V end was cut by 6 bases, the J end by 8 bases, with 17 bases between. From germline, CDR1 is MNHEY and CDR2 SVGEGT. This CDR3 is CASSHTGSTDEQFF. CDR3 DNA sequence: TGTGCCAGCAGCCATACAGGGAGTACGGATGAGCAGTTCTTC.

This clonotype was seen a few times. The chain carries TRBV20-1 and TRBJ2-2; 7 bases are a match to TRBD1. CDR1 and CDR2 (germline): DFQATT, SNEGSKA (reference sequence). Trimming at V came to 6 bases and at J to 5 bases, leaving 9 bases not matched to a gene. The CDR3 is made up of 14 amino acids. The chain's CDR3 is CSAAQGLGTGELFF. DNA for the CDR3: TGCAGTGCGGCACAGGGGCTTGGGACCGGGGAGCTGTTTTTT.

In the case of this clonotype: This clone may be a read error of a much larger clone one base away. This chain joins TRBV12-3 or TRBV12-4 and TRBJ2-1; no firm D call. With 5 bases removed from V and 9 bases from J, the gap between germline ends came to 14 bases. This CDR3 spans 13 amino acids. CDR3 nucleotide sequence: TGTGCCAGCAGTGCAGCGAGAGGCCCTGAGCAGTTCTTC. Translation: CASSAARGPEQFF.

V usage is TRBV11-2 and J usage is TRBJ1-2; possible D gene TRBD1, 6 bases. The CDR3 runs 14 residues. In germline, CDR1 is SGHAT, CDR2 FQNNGV. V lost 5 bases and J 4 bases, leaving 14 bases between the germline ends. CDR3 sequence: CASSKQGNTYGYTF. The DNA of the CDR3 is TGTGCCAGCAGCAAGCAGGGGAATACCTATGGCTACACCTTC.

The rearrangement links TRBV6-5 to TRBJ2-7; 10 bases align to TRBD1. The CDR3 runs 16 residues. The ends lost 4 bases at V and 1 base at J; junction bases unmatched: 7. Germline lookup yields CDR1 MNHEY and CDR2 SVGAGI. CDR3 bases: TGTGCCAGCAGTTCTCGCGGGACAGGGGCTTCCTACGAGCAGTACTTC. Amino acids: CASSSRGTGASYEQYF.

The chain links TRBV11-3 to TRBJ2-2, with D uncertain. This CDR3 is built from 14 residues. Trimming shortened V by 1 base and J by 6 bases, and 9 bases separated the two germline ends. Germline V gene sequence: CDR1 SGHNT, CDR2 YENEEA. The CDR3 loop reads CASSLVLGAGELFF. CDR3 nucleotide sequence: TGTGCCAGCAGCTTAGTGCTGGGCGCCGGGGAGCTGTTTTTT.

This clonotype showed up just a few times. V is TRBV5-6 and J is TRBJ1-2; 8 bases fit TRBD1. The CDR3 covers 14 residues. J lost 5 bases, V lost 3 bases, and 6 bases had no gene match. Germline CDR1 is SGHDT and CDR2 is YYEEEE. CDR3 loop: CASSWGGQAYGYTF. Here the CDR3 DNA reads TGTGCCAGCAGCTGGGGGGGACAGGCTTATGGCTACACCTTC.

The chain has TRBV15 and TRBJ1-6; TRBD1 matches at 7 bases. Trimming removed 3 bases from V and 8 bases from J; junction bases left unmatched: 7. The CDR3 loop spans 15 amino acids. The germline gives CDR1 LNHNV, CDR2 YYDKDF (reference sequence). In DNA form, the CDR3 reads TGTGCCACCAGCAGGACAGGGCGACCTGATTCACCCCTCCACTTT. As protein: CATSRTGRPDSPLHF.

This clonotype was recorded a few times. This chain connects TRBV12-3 or TRBV12-4 to TRBJ1-4, with D hard to call. The CDR3 extends over 12 amino acids. Trimming left V 3 bases short and J 5 bases short, with 4 bases between. CDR3 sequence reads: CASSFINEKLFF. The CDR3 DNA reads TGTGCCAGCAGTTTTATCAATGAAAAACTGTTTTTT.

This clonotype turned up a few times. In DNA form, the CDR3 reads TGCAGCGCTTCCATTGGATCGGGCTACGAGCAGTACTTC. Translated, it gives CSASIGSGYEQYF. The chain employs TRBV29-1 and TRBJ2-7; the D is unclear. Germline V gene lookup returns CDR1 SQVTM and CDR2 ANQGSEA. There are 13 residues in the CDR3. Trimming pared 7 bases from V and 3 bases from J, leaving 16 bases between.